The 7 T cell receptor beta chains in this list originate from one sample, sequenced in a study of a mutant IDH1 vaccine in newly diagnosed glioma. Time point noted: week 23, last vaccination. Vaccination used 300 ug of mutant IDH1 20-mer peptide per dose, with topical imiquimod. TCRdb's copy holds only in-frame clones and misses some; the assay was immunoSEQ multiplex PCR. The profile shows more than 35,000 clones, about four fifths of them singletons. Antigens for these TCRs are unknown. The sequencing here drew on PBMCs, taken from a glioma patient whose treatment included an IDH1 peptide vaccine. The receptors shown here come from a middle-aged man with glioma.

The chain's CDR3 is CASTLGRRYEQYF. In nucleotides, the CDR3 is TGTGCCAGCACCCTGGGACGGAGGTACGAGCAGTACTTC. J is TRBJ2-7 and V is TRBV11-2; D is possibly TRBD1 or TRBD2 (5 bases each). There are 13 residues in the CDR3. Germline V CDR1 and CDR2: SGHAT, FQNNGV. The V end lost 7 bases, the J end lost 4 bases, and 14 bases lay between the germline ends. The full variable domain, with the rest looked up from reference TRBV11-2 and TRBJ2-7, is EAGVAQSPRYKIIEKRQSVAFWCNPISGHATLYWYQQILGQGPKLLIQFQNNGVVDDSQLPKDRFSAERLKGVDSTLKIQPAKLEDSAVYLCASTLGRRYEQYFGPGTRLTVT.

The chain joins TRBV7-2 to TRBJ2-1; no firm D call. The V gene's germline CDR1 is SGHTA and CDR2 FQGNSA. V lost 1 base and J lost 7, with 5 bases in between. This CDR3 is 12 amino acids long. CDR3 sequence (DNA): TGTGCCAGCAGCTTAGATTGGAATGAGCAGTTCTTC. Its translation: CASSLDWNEQFF.

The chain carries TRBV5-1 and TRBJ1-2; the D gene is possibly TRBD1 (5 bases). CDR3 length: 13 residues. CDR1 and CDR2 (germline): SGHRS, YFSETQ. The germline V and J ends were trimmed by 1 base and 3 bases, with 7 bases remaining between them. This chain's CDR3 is CASSLMGDYGYTF. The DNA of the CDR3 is TGCGCCAGCAGCTTGATGGGGGACTATGGCTACACCTTC. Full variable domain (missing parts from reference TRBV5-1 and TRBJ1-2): KAGVTQTPRYLIKTRGQQVTLSCSPISGHRSVSWYQQTPGQGLQFLFEYFSETQRNKGNFPGRFSGRQFSNSRSEMNVSTLELGDSALYLCASSLMGDYGYTFGSGTRLTVV.

CDR3 region: CASSRAEFNQPQHF. The DNA for the CDR3 is TGTGCCAGCTCCCGGGCCGAATTCAATCAGCCCCAGCATTTT. J is TRBJ1-5 and V is TRBV2; D gene unclear. The CDR3 extends over 14 amino acids. V dropped 8 bases and J dropped 3 bases, with 14 bases sitting between them. Per the germline V gene, CDR1 is SNHLY and CDR2 is FYNNEI.

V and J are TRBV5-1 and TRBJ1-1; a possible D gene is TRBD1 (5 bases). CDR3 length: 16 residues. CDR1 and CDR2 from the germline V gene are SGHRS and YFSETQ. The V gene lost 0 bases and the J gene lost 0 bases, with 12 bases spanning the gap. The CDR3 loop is CASSLADTSMNTEAFF. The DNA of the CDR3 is TGCGCCAGCAGCTTGGCGGACACAAGTATGAACACTGAAGCTTTCTTT.

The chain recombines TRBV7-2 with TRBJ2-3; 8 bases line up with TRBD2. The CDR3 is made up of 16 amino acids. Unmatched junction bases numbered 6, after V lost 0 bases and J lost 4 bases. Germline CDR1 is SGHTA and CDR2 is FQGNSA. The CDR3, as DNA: TGTGCCAGCAGCTTAGCGCAGCTAGCGGGCGCAGATACGCAGTATTTT. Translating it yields CASSLAQLAGADTQYF.

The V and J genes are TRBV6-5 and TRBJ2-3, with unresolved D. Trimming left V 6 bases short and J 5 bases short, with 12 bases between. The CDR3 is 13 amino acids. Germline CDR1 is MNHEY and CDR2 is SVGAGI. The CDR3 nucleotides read TGTGCCAGCAGCCCCCTGGGCCGAGATACGCAGTATTTT. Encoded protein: CASSPLGRDTQYF.